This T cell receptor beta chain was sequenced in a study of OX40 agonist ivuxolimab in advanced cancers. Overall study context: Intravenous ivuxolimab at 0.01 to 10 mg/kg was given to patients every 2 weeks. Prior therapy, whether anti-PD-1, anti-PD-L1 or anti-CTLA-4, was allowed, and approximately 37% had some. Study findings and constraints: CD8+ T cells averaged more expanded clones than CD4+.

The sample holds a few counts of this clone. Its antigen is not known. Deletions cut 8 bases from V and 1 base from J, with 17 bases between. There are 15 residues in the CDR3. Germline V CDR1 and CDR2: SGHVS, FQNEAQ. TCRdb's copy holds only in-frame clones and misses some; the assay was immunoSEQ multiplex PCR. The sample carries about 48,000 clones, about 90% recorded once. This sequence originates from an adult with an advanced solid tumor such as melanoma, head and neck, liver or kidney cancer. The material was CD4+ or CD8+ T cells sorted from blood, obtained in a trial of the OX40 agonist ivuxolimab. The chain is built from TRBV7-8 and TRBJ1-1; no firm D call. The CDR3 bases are TGTGCCAGCTTCCGGGAGCAGTTATCGAACACTGAAGCTTTCTTT. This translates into CASFREQLSNTEAFF.